This T cell receptor beta chain was identified during a study of cytotoxic CD8 clonotypes in ibrutinib-treated CLL. Profiling relied on immunoSEQ multiplex PCR, and the TCRdb table lists in-frame clones only, not all of them. The sample consists of under 200,000 clones, more than 65% of them appearing once. This clone was counted once. The sample here was PBMCs, taken after 12 months of ibrutinib treatment. This clonotype was sampled from a human donor with chronic lymphocytic leukemia.

The CDR3 bases are TGTGCCAGCAGTGACTCGTCTGTCGGGGAGCAGTTCTTC. It codes for CASSDSSVGEQFF. The chain combines TRBV6-4 with TRBJ2-1; no firm D call. The V end was cut by 0 bases, the J end by 10 bases, with 10 bases between. The V gene's germline CDR1 is MRHNA and CDR2 SNTAGT. The CDR3 runs to 13 residues.